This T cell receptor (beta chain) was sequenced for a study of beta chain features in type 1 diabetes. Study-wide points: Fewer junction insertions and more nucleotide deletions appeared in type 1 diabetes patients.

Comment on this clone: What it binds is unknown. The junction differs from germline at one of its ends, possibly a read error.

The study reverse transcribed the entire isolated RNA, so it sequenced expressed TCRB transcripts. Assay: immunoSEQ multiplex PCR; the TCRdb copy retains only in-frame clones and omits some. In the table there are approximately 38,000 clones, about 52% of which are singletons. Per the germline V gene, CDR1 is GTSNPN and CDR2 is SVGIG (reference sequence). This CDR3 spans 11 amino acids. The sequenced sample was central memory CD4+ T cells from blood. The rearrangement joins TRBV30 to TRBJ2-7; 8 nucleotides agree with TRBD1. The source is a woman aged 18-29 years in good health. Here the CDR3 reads CAWSENRGILF. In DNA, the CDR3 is TGTGCCTGGAGTGAAAACAGGGGGATCCTCTTC.